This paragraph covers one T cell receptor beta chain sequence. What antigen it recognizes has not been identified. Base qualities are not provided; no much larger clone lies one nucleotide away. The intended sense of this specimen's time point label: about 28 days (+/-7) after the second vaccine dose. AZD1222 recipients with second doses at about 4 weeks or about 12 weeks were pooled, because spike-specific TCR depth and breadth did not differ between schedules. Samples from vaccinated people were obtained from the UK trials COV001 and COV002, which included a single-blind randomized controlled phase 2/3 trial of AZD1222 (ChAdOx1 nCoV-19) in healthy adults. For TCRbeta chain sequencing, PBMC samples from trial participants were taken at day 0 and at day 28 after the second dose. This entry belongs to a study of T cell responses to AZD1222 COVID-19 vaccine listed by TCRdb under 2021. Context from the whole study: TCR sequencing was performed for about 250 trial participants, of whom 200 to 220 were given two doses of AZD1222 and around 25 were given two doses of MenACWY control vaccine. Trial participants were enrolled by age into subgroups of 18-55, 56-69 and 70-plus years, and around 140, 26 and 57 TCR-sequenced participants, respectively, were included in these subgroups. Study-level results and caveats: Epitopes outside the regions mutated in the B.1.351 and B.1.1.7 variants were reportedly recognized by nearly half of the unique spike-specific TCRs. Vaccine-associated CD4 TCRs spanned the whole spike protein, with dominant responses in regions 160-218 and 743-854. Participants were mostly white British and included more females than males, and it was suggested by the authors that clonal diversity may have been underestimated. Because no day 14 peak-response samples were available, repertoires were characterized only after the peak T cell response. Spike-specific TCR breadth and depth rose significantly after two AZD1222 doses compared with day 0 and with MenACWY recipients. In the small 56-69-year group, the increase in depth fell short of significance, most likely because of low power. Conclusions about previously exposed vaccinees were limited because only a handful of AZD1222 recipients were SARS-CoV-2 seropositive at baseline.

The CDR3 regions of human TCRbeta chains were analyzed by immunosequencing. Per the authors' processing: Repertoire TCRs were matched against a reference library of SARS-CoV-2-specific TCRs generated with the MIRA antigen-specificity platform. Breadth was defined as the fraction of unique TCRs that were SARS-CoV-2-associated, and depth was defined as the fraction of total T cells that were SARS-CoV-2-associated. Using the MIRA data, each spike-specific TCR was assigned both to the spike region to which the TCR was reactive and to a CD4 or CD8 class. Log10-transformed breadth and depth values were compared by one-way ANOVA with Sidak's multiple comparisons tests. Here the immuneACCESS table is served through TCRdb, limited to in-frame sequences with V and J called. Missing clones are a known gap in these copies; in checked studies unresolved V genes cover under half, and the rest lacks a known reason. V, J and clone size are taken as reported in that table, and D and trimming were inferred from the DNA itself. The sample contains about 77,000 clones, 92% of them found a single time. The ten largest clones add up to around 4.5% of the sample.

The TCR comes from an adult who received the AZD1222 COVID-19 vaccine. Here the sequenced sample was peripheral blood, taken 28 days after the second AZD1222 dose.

For the CDR3, the sequence is CASSLIRGLPQGYTF. In nucleotides, the sequence is TGTGCCAGCAGTTTAATCCGGGGCCTACCGCAGGGCTACACCTTC. This chain joins TRBV28 to TRBJ1-2; the D gene is possibly TRBD1, with 5 bases matching. From its cysteine to its phenylalanine, the CDR3 spans 15 amino acids. Only the CDR3 portion is preserved as DNA: 45 bases, with reading frame beginning at the first base. The junction carries 18 bases between V and J, which are trimmed by 2 bases and 8 bases respectively. CDR1 and CDR2 (MDHEN, SYDVKM) derive from the germline V gene.